Below are 24 T cell receptor beta chains sequenced from a single sample in a study of T cell responses to AZD1222 COVID-19 vaccine. Using immunoSEQ multiplex PCR, the repertoire was profiled, and TCRdb retains in-frame clones only, with some absent. The profile shows 150,000 to 200,000 clones, 90% to 95% of them singletons. This material consisted of peripheral blood, taken on day 0 of AZD1222 vaccination. These receptors were collected from an adult in good health.

The rearrangement joins TRBV4-2 to TRBJ2-1; 10 bases are a match to TRBD2. V lost 8 bases to trimming and J lost 7 bases; unmatched junction nucleotides: 11. Germline assignment: CDR1 LGHNA and CDR2 YNFKEQ. The CDR3 spans 15 residues. The CDR3 is CASSPPAGGPNEQFF. The CDR3 DNA reads TGTGCCAGCTCCCCCCCAGCGGGAGGGCCTAATGAGCAGTTCTTC.

This rearrangement joins TRBV7-9 to TRBJ2-1; D remains unclear. Germline CDR1 SEHNR, CDR2 FQNEAQ (reference sequence). Between the trimmed V and J ends, which lost 2 bases and 7 bases, there was a span of 12 bases. This CDR3 contains 14 residues. The CDR3 protein is CASSLKGEKNEQFF. The CDR3 nucleotides read TGTGCCAGCAGCTTAAAAGGAGAGAAGAATGAGCAGTTCTTC.

V is TRBV15 and J is TRBJ1-1; 7 bases agree with TRBD1. There are 16 residues in the CDR3. Germline CDR1 is LNHNV and CDR2 is YYDKDF (reference sequence). The V and J ends lost 1 base and 3 bases, in that order; junction bases with no gene match: 8. The CDR3 protein is CATSRVISRGDTEAFF. CDR3 nucleotide sequence: TGTGCCACCAGCAGAGTTATCAGCAGGGGGGACACTGAAGCTTTCTTT.

The DNA of the CDR3 is TGTGCCATCAGTGAAGTACTAGCGACAAAAGGCACAGATACGCAGTATTTT. This translates into CAISEVLATKGTDTQYF. The rearrangement joins TRBV10-3 to TRBJ2-3; 7 positions match TRBD2. V lost 3 bases to trimming and J lost 1 base; unmatched junction nucleotides: 10. The CDR3 is 17 amino acids. CDR1 is ENHRY, CDR2 SYGVKD, per germline.

The chain joins TRBV19 to TRBJ2-1; 8 nucleotides line up with TRBD2. The CDR3 runs to 16 residues. Germline CDR1 reads LNHDA; CDR2 reads SQIVND (reference sequence). Unmatched junction bases numbered 13, after V lost 8 bases and J lost 4 bases. CDR3 region: CASRVGGAGAYNEQFF. CDR3 DNA sequence: TGTGCCAGTCGGGTGGGAGGAGCGGGAGCTTACAATGAGCAGTTCTTC.

This clone appeared once. This chain connects TRBV11-1 to TRBJ2-7; 7 bases map to TRBD2. The germline V gene has CDR1 SGHAT and CDR2 FQDESV (reference sequence). The CDR3 has 18 amino acids. With V trimmed by 0 bases and J by 0 bases, 11 bases remained unmatched. CDR3 sequence (DNA): TGTGCCAGCAGCTTAGCTCATCCGGGACGGACTAGCTCCTACGAGCAGTACTTC. This translates into CASSLAHPGRTSSYEQYF. Based on the CDR3 plus reference TRBV11-1 and TRBJ2-7, the full variable domain is EAEVAQSPRYKITEKSQAVAFWCDPISGHATLYWYRQILGQGPELLVQFQDESVVDDSQLPKDRFSAERLKGVDSTLKIQPAELGDSAMYLCASSLAHPGRTSSYEQYFGPGTRLTVT.

This clone was seen just once. The rearrangement uses TRBV5-5 and TRBJ1-4; D perhaps matches TRBD1 (5 bases). The V end lost 4 bases, the J end lost 8 bases, and 12 bases lay between the germline ends. The CDR3 totals 13 residues. Germline CDR1 SGHKS, CDR2 YYEKEE (reference sequence). The chain's CDR3 is CASSAGPLEKLFF. DNA of the CDR3: TGTGCCAGCAGCGCGGGACCGCTGGAAAAACTGTTTTTT.

This clone was recorded only once. The V gene is TRBV6-2 or TRBV6-3, the J gene TRBJ2-1, with 7 positions matching TRBD2. V trimming: 0 bases; J trimming: 4 bases; junction bases outside the gene matches: 6. The V gene's germline CDR1 is MNHEY and CDR2 SVGEGT. CDR3 length: 16 amino acids. CDR3 protein: CASSYSIQREYNEQFF. The CDR3, as DNA: TGTGCCAGCAGTTACTCGATCCAGCGGGAATACAATGAGCAGTTCTTC.

The count of this clone is one. The chain is built from TRBV3-1 (or the pseudogene TRBV3-2) and TRBJ2-5; D is possibly TRBD2 (6 bases). The CDR3 runs to 14 residues. Germline values: CDR1 LGHDT, CDR2 YNNKEL (reference sequence). The V end lost 0 bases, the J end lost 5 bases, and 10 bases lay between the germline ends. The CDR3 DNA sequence: TGTGCCAGCAGCCAAGACGGTGGGGGGGAGACCCAGTACTTC. Translation gives CASSQDGGGETQYF.

The V call is TRBV19, the J call TRBJ1-1; D might be TRBD1 (5 bases). Looked up from germline, CDR1 is LNHDA and CDR2 is SQIVND (reference sequence). V was cut by 3 bases and J by 10 bases, with 9 bases left in between. The CDR3 is made up of 11 amino acids. CDR3 region: CASSMGQGAFF. DNA for the CDR3: TGTGCCAGTAGTATGGGCCAGGGAGCTTTCTTT.

The rearrangement joins TRBV6-5 to TRBJ2-1; D is possibly TRBD1 or TRBD2 (5 bases each). CDR1 and CDR2 from the germline V gene are MNHEY and SVGAGI. This CDR3 contains 14 residues. V dropped 0 bases and J dropped 7 bases, with 10 bases sitting between them. The CDR3 DNA reads TGTGCCAGCAGTTACTCAAGGGGACGGAATGAGCAGTTCTTC. It specifies CASSYSRGRNEQFF.

V gene TRBV3-1 (or the pseudogene TRBV3-2) combines with J gene TRBJ1-2; D might be TRBD1 (5 bases). The CDR3 runs to 14 residues. Germline loops: CDR1 LGHDT, CDR2 YNNKEL (reference sequence). V lost 4 bases and J 8 bases, leaving 17 bases between the germline ends. CDR3 loop: CASSPGTVVGGYTF. In DNA form, the CDR3 reads TGTGCCAGCAGCCCGGGGACGGTGGTTGGAGGCTACACCTTC.

V is TRBV7-9 and J is TRBJ1-1, with 7 bases lining up with TRBD1. Germline V gives CDR1 SEHNR, CDR2 FQNEAQ (reference sequence). Germline trimming cut 4 bases from V and 2 bases from J; bases unmatched to any gene: 4. The CDR3 covers 14 residues. CDR3 DNA sequence: TGTGCCAGCAGCTGGGGACAGACAAACACTGAAGCTTTCTTT. Translating it yields CASSWGQTNTEAFF. Full variable domain (remainder filled in from reference TRBV7-9 and TRBJ1-1): DTGVSQNPRHKITKRGQNVTFRCDPISEHNRLYWYRQTLGQGPEFLTYFQNEAQLEKSRLLSDRFSAERPKGSFSTLEIQRTEQGDSAMYLCASSWGQTNTEAFFGQGTRLTVV.

The chain carries TRBV10-3 and TRBJ1-2; 8 nucleotides agree with TRBD1. V gave up 6 bases and J gave up 3 bases; unmatched junction bases: 3. Looked up from germline, CDR1 is ENHRY and CDR2 is SYGVKD. CDR3 length: 13 amino acids. The CDR3 region has the DNA TGTGCCATCAGCACAGGGGGAGACTATGGCTACACCTTC. As protein: CAISTGGDYGYTF.

The rearrangement links TRBV4-3 to TRBJ2-2, with 7 positions matching TRBD2. J lost 1 base, V lost 2 bases, and 10 bases had no gene match. The length of the CDR3 is 18 residues. Germline CDR1 is LGHNA and CDR2 is YSLEER. This chain's CDR3 is CASSQHSRSSGNTGELFF. In DNA form, the CDR3 reads TGCGCCAGCAGCCAACATTCGAGGTCTAGCGGGAACACCGGGGAGCTGTTTTTT.

This chain connects TRBV28 to TRBJ2-6; D gene uncertain. Germline lookup yields CDR1 MDHEN and CDR2 SYDVKM. The CDR3 covers 16 residues. Trimming removed 4 bases from V and 1 base from J, with 11 bases in between. CDR3 protein: CASSSGTSSGANVLTF. The CDR3 DNA follows: TGTGCCAGCAGTTCCGGAACCTCTTCTGGGGCCAACGTCCTGACTTTC.

The gene calls are TRBV7-6 and TRBJ2-3, with D uncertain. Germline V gives CDR1 SGHVS, CDR2 FNYEAQ. The CDR3 has 16 residues. V lost 0 bases and J lost 4, with 14 bases in between. For the CDR3, the DNA is TGTGCCAGCAGCTTAGCAGGAGCAGTGAATTCAGATACGCAGTATTTT. This codes for CASSLAGAVNSDTQYF.

The chain recombines TRBV6-6 with TRBJ2-1; 8 bases line up with TRBD2. The ends lost 10 bases at V and 2 bases at J; junction bases unmatched: 10. The CDR3 is 15 amino acids. Germline lookup yields CDR1 MNHNY and CDR2 SVGAGI (reference sequence). Written as DNA, the CDR3 is TGTGCCACCTACCTTATCGGGAGGGCCTACAATGAGCAGTTCTTC. As protein: CATYLIGRAYNEQFF.

This chain joins TRBV29-1 and TRBJ2-1; possible D gene TRBD1, 5 bases. V was shortened by 3 bases and J by 0 bases, with 9 bases between the two germline ends. CDR1 and CDR2 (germline): SQVTM, ANQGSEA. This CDR3 is built from 14 residues. Here the CDR3 DNA reads TGCAGCGTTGATGGTGGACACTCCTACAATGAGCAGTTCTTC. It specifies CSVDGGHSYNEQFF.

V is TRBV21-1 and J is TRBJ1-1; TRBD1, the table's D call, was not compared with the DNA. TRBV21-1 is an annotated pseudogene. The CDR3 sequence is 12 residues long. In DNA, the CDR3 is TGTGCCAGCAGCAAAGACAGGGGTGAAGCTTTCTTT. This translates into CASSKDRGEAFF.

The chain uses TRBV30 and TRBJ2-3; D perhaps matches TRBD2 (5 bases). The CDR3 extends over 13 amino acids. Trimming cost V 4 bases and J 8 bases, with 16 bases left between them. In germline, CDR1 is GTSNPN, CDR2 SVGIG (reference sequence). Here the CDR3 reads CAWIGSAAGTQYF. The CDR3, as DNA: TGTGCCTGGATTGGTAGCGCGGCAGGTACGCAGTATTTT.

This clone appeared a single time. Distinct nucleotide sequences in the sample also encode this CDR3. The chain carries TRBV2 and TRBJ2-3; tentatively, D is TRBD2 (5 bases). This CDR3 is 13 amino acids long. Germline values: CDR1 SNHLY, CDR2 FYNNEI. V gave up 5 bases and J gave up 1 base, with 7 bases separating them. CDR3 in amino acids: CASSLAGTDTQYF. The CDR3 DNA follows: TGTGCCAGCAGTCTAGCCGGCACAGATACGCAGTATTTT. Drawing the rest from reference TRBV2 and TRBJ2-3, the complete variable domain is EPEVTQTPSHQVTQMGQEVILRCVPISNHLYFYWYRQILGQKVEFLVSFYNNEISEKSEIFDDQFSVERPDGSNFTLKIRSTKLEDSAMYFCASSLAGTDTQYFGPGTRLTVL.

V is TRBV28 and J is TRBJ1-2, with 9 bases identical to TRBD1. The length of the CDR3 is 16 residues. The V gene's germline CDR1 is MDHEN and CDR2 SYDVKM. J was trimmed by 4 bases and V by 5 bases; bases with no gene match: 11. In nucleotides, the CDR3 is TGTGCCAGCAGTCCGCCCCGGGTGGACAGGGGCTATGGCTACACCTTC. It is translated as CASSPPRVDRGYGYTF.

V gene TRBV19 combines with J gene TRBJ2-2, with D possibly matching TRBD2 (6 bases). V was cut by 5 bases and J by 6 bases, with 25 bases left in between. The CDR3 has 18 residues. Germline V CDR1 and CDR2: LNHDA, SQIVND (reference sequence). CDR3 coding DNA: TGTGCCAGTAGTCTCCTTGGGGCTAGCGAGTTAGGGGCCGGGGAGCTGTTTTTT. It specifies CASSLLGASELGAGELFF.